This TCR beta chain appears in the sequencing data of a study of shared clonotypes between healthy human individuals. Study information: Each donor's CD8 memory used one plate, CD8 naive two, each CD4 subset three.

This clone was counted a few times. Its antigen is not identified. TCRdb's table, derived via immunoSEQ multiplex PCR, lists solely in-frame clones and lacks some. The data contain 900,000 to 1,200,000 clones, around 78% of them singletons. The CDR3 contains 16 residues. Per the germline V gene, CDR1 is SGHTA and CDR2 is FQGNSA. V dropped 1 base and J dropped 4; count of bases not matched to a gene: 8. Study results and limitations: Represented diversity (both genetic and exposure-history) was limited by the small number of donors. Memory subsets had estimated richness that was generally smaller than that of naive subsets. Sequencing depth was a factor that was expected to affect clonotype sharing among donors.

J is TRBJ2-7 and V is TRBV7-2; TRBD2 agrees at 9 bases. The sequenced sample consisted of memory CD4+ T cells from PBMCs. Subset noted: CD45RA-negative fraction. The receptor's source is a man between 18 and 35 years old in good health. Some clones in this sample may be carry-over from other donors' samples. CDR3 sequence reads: CASSLVIAGVIYEQYF. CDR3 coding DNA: TGTGCCAGCAGCTTAGTAATAGCGGGAGTAATATACGAGCAGTACTTC.